These T cell receptor beta chains were read from a single sample in a study of blood T cell repertoires in COVID-19. This table comes from immunoSEQ multiplex PCR, and its TCRdb copy is limited to in-frame clones, with some not included. The sample lists 100,000 or so clones, approximately 84% occurring once. What was sequenced was peripheral blood. The receptors here all came from a man aged 40-49 years with active or convalescent COVID-19. CDR3s include the opening cysteine and the closing phenylalanine or tryptophan. The D gene is left open where the match is weak. Expanded clones are given a class, and other clones once, few, many or no size at all.

TRBJ2-5,NA,TRBD2,TRBV5-1,TGCGCCAGCAGCTTAGGCCTTGGGGAGGGGAGAGAGGAGACCCAGTACTTC,CASSLGLGEGREETQYF
TRBJ2-3,NA,NA,TRBV9,TGTGCCAGCAGCGTAAGGAGGGGCCAAGGAGATACGCAGTATTTT,CASSVRRGQGDTQYF
TRBJ2-3,NA,TRBD2,TRBV7-2,TGTGCCAGCAGCTTAACTAGCGGGGGGTCCAGGGATACGCAGTATTTT,CASSLTSGGSRDTQYF
TRBJ1-4,NA,TRBD1,TRBV5-1,TGCGCCAGCAGCTACGGGACAGGGGGCCATACGGCAACTAATGAAAAACTGTTTTTT,CASSYGTGGHTATNEKLFF
TRBJ2-1,NA,NA,TRBV5-4,TGTGCCAGCAGCCGGACAGAACTCAATGAGCAGTTCTTC,CASSRTELNEQFF
TRBJ1-2,NA,NA,TRBV6-2/TRBV6-3,TGTGCCAGCAGTTCCCCCGGGGTCAACGGGGGCTATGGCTACACCTTC,CASSSPGVNGGYGYTF
TRBJ1-2,few,NA,TRBV6-5,TGTGCCAGCAGTTATGGTCGACAGTCCTATGGCTACACCTTC,CASSYGRQSYGYTF
TRBJ1-2,NA,NA,TRBV19,TGTGCCAGCGGGTTAATAGGCTATGGCTACACCTTC,CASGLIGYGYTF
TRBJ2-1,NA,NA,TRBV10-1,TGCGCCAGCAGTCGGGAGAATAACAATGAGCAGTTCTTC,CASSRENNNEQFF
TRBJ2-3,NA,NA,TRBV7-3,TGTGCCAGCAGCTACAACGGGGTCAGCGGGGATACGCAGTATTTT,CASSYNGVSGDTQYF
TRBJ2-7,NA,NA,TRBV6-5,TGTGCCAGCAGAACTAGGAACGAGCAGTACTTC,CASRTRNEQYF
TRBJ1-6,NA,TRBD1,TRBV30,TGTGCCTGGGTTCCCGGGACAGGTTTGAATTCACCCCTCCACTTT,CAWVPGTGLNSPLHF
TRBJ1-6,few,NA,TRBV9,TGTGCCAGCAGCGTCGGCCCGGACAGATCCAATACTAATTCACCCCTCCACTTT,CASSVGPDRSNTNSPLHF
TRBJ2-7,NA,NA,TRBV19,TGTGCCAGTAACGTTGGGGGGACCGGTCACTACGAGCAGTACTTC,CASNVGGTGHYEQYF
TRBJ1-2,NA,TRBD1,TRBV3-1/TRBV3-2,TGTGCCAGCAGCCAAGCGGGACAGCCCCATGGCTACACCTTC,CASSQAGQPHGYTF
TRBJ2-3,NA,NA,TRBV7-3,TGTGCCAGCAGCCTCAAATCGCCAGAAGATACGCAGTATTTT,CASSLKSPEDTQYF
TRBJ2-5,NA,NA,TRBV20-1,TGCAGTGCTAGAGATCGGGAGACCCAGTACTTC,CSARDRETQYF
TRBJ1-2,NA,NA,TRBV19,TGTGCCAGTAGTGGAGACAGTACTTATAACTATGGCTACACCTTC,CASSGDSTYNYGYTF